This T cell receptor beta chain was documented in a study of blood T cell repertoires in COVID-19. The overall study: The study drew acute and convalescent COVID-19 samples from the United States, Italy and Spain. The analysed material was cDNA or gDNA that came from T cells, B-cell-depleted T cells, or PBMCs.

This clone showed up just a few times. CDR1 is SGHDN, CDR2 FVKESK, per germline. Trimming took off 1 base at V and 6 bases at J, with 7 bases between the two ends. The CDR3 is 13 residues long. Per the authors' pipeline: Amplification of reference gene primers was used by the study to estimate nucleated cell counts. Data came from immunoSEQ multiplex PCR; TCRdb stores just in-frame clones and leaves some out. V and J calls and clone size are given by that table; D and trimming were obtained from the DNA. The sample records over 50,000 clones, over 75% being singletons. The sequence was obtained from a man in his 60s with acute or convalescent COVID-19. The chain carries TRBV14 and TRBJ1-5; maybe TRBD1 (5 bases). The sequencing input was peripheral blood. The CDR3 is CASSQGGAQPQHF. The CDR3 DNA sequence: TGTGCCAGCAGCCAAGGTGGGGCTCAGCCCCAGCATTTT.